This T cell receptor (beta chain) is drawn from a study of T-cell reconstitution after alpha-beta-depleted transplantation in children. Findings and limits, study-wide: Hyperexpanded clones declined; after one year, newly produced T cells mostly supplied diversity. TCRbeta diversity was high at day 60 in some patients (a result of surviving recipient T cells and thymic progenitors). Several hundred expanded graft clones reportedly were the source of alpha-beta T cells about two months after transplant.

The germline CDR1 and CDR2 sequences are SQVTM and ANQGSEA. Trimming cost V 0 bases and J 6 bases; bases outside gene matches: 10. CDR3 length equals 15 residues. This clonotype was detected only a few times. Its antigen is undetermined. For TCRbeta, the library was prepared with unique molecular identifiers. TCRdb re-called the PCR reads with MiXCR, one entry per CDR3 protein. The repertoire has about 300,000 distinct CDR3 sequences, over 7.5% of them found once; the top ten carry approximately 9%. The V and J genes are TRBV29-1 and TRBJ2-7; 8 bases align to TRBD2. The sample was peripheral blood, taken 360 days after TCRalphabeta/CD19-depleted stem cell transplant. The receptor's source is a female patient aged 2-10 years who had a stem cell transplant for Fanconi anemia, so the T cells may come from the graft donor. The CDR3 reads CSVEDVNSGASEQYV. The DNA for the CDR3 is TGCAGCGTTGAAGATGTTAATAGCGGGGCATCCGAGCAGTACGTC.